This entry lists 5 T cell receptor beta chains sequenced from one sample in a study of blood T cell repertoires in COVID-19. Using immunoSEQ multiplex PCR, the repertoire was profiled, and TCRdb retains in-frame clones only, with some absent. The repertoire holds tens of thousands of clones, with 75% to 90% as singletons. The sequenced material came from peripheral blood. The receptor set was obtained from an elderly man with acute or convalescent COVID-19.

The chain uses TRBV7-2 and TRBJ2-6, with D perhaps TRBD1 (5 bases). V was clipped by 1 base and J by 4 bases, with 5 bases between them. The CDR3 length is 14 residues. Germline assignment: CDR1 SGHTA and CDR2 FQGNSA. The CDR3 DNA is TGTGCCAGCAGCTTAGGGACAGGGGCCAACGTCCTGACTTTC. As protein: CASSLGTGANVLTF.

V is TRBV7-2 and J is TRBJ2-7, with 7 bases lining up with TRBD1. The ends lost 5 bases at V and 3 bases at J; junction bases unmatched: 13. CDR1 and CDR2 (germline): SGHTA, FQGNSA. The CDR3 sequence is 16 residues long. CDR3 sequence: CASSPRTGADFYEQYF. For the CDR3, the DNA is TGTGCCAGCAGCCCAAGGACAGGAGCCGATTTCTACGAGCAGTACTTC. Supplemented by reference TRBV7-2 and TRBJ2-7, the full variable domain reads GAGVSQSPSNKVTEKGKDVELRCDPISGHTALYWYRQSLGQGLEFLIYFQGNSAPDKSGLPSDRFSAERTGGSVSTLTIQRTQQEDSAVYLCASSPRTGADFYEQYFGPGTRLTVT.

The rearrangement joins TRBV5-4 to TRBJ2-3; D is uncertain. Per germline, CDR1 SGHNT and CDR2 YYREEE (reference sequence). The CDR3 consists of 16 residues. Trimming pared 1 base from V and 0 bases from J, leaving 12 bases between. The CDR3 spells CASSLRSSPSTDTQYF. CDR3 coding DNA: TGTGCCAGCAGCTTGCGGAGCAGCCCTAGCACAGATACGCAGTATTTT.

The chain is built from TRBV6-2 or TRBV6-3 and TRBJ1-5, with 8 positions matching TRBD1. V shed 4 bases, J shed 1 base, and the junction held 6 bases outside the gene matches. CDR1 is MNHEY, CDR2 SVGEGT, per germline. This CDR3 is 16 amino acids long. CDR3 in DNA: TGTGCCAGCAGTTCCACACAGGGGGGAAGCAATCAGCCCCAGCATTTT. Protein product: CASSSTQGGSNQPQHF.

V is TRBV30 and J is TRBJ2-2, with unresolved D. CDR3 length equals 14 residues. Germline V lookup: CDR1 GTSNPN, CDR2 SVGIG (reference sequence). Trimming removed 2 bases from V and 2 bases from J, with 9 bases in between. The CDR3 sequence is CAWSWARNTGELFF. The CDR3 DNA is TGTGCCTGGAGTTGGGCGCGAAACACCGGGGAGCTGTTTTTT.